Shown below are 31 T cell receptor beta chains from a single sample sequenced in a study of blood T cells in healthy people across ages. The use of a sample-barcoded 5' primer and a J-beta primer mix characterized a second PCR of roughly 7 to 11 cycles. MiXCR, applied by TCRdb to the 5' RACE reads, yields one record per CDR3 protein. The sample contains around 1,000,000 distinct CDR3 sequences, approximately 25% of which appear only once. These data also featured in a second study, about T cells of mothers and their children.

Sequencing used blood. These receptors came from a girl aged 2 to 9 in good health.

This clonotype was seen more than once but under ten times. V gene TRBV5-1 combines with J gene TRBJ2-1; 11 bases line up with TRBD1. The trim removed 0 bases at V and 6 bases at J, leaving 5 bases unmatched. This CDR3 spans 16 amino acids. The V gene's germline CDR1 is SGHRS and CDR2 YFSETQ. The CDR3 here is CASSLAPGQGVNEQFF. CDR3 in DNA: TGCGCCAGCAGCTTGGCCCCGGGACAGGGGGTCAATGAGCAGTTCTTC.

J is TRBJ2-5 and V is TRBV15; D is perhaps TRBD1 (6 bases). Matching the DNA end better, TRBJ2-7 makes the J call doubtful. Germline lookup yields CDR1 LNHNV and CDR2 YYDKDF (reference sequence). The CDR3 is 14 residues long. CDR3 residues: CATSRDTGRYEQYF. Written as DNA, the CDR3 is TGTGCCACCAGCAGAGATACAGGGCGCTACGAGCAGTACTTC.

The rearrangement joins TRBV5-4 to TRBJ2-3, with unresolved D. This CDR3 is built from 16 residues. V was pared by 4 bases and J by 0 bases, with 15 bases between. The germline V gene has CDR1 SGHNT and CDR2 YYREEE (reference sequence). This CDR3 is CASSAALVRSTDTQYF. The CDR3 bases are TGTGCCAGCAGCGCGGCCCTTGTCCGTAGCACAGATACGCAGTATTTT.

This clonotype has more than one count but fewer than ten. The CDR3 loop reads CASSLGQGEVALYGYTF. In DNA, the CDR3 is TGTGCCAGCAGCTTAGGTCAGGGAGAGGTCGCCCTTTATGGCTACACCTTC. This chain joins TRBV7-2 and TRBJ1-2, with D possibly matching TRBD1 (5 bases). V shed 1 base and J shed 5 bases, with 20 bases lying between them. Germline V gives CDR1 SGHTA, CDR2 FQGNSA. The CDR3 spans 17 residues.

This clonotype was counted between two and nine times. The rearrangement joins TRBV12-3 or TRBV12-4 to TRBJ2-1, with D perhaps TRBD1 or TRBD2 (5 bases each). V dropped 5 bases and J dropped 5 bases, with 13 bases sitting between them. There are 14 residues in the CDR3. The CDR3 bases are TGTGCCAGCAGTCTCATCAGGGAGCACAATGAGCAGTTCTTC. It translates to CASSLIREHNEQFF.

With respect to this clonotype: One end of the junction varies from germline; a read error may be responsible. The chain carries TRBV20-1 and TRBJ2-3, with 10 bases aligning to TRBD2. The CDR3 extends over 15 amino acids. Germline CDR1 DFQATT, CDR2 SNEGSKA (reference sequence). CDR3 in amino acids: CSATGVSGGSDTRYF. Here the CDR3 DNA reads TGCAGTGCGACAGGGGTTAGCGGGGGGTCAGATACGCGGTATTTT.

V usage is TRBV4-1 and J usage is TRBJ2-4; a possible D gene is TRBD1 (5 bases). This CDR3 has 14 residues. Germline V CDR1 and CDR2: MGHRA, YSYEKL. V was shortened by 2 bases and J by 9 bases, with 14 bases between the two germline ends. CDR3 residues: CASSQLSDNSIQYF. CDR3 in DNA: TGCGCCAGCAGCCAACTGTCGGACAATTCCATTCAGTACTTC.

This clonotype was detected only a few times. CDR3 in DNA: TGCGCCAGCAGCCAAGGGCGATTTCAGGCTAGCAGGCAGTATTTT. This codes for CASSQGRFQASRQYF. The chain employs TRBV4-3 and TRBJ2-3; tentative D call: TRBD2 (5 bases). Trimming pared 1 base from V and 11 bases from J, leaving 19 bases between. Per germline, CDR1 LGHNA and CDR2 YSLEER. The CDR3 is made up of 15 amino acids.

Remarks on this clonotype: The DNA is left out, because the CDR3 cannot be placed on it with certainty; the CDR3 is given as TCRdb lists it. The rearrangement links TRBV12-3 or TRBV12-4 to TRBJ2-5; whether TRBD1, the table's D call, matches the DNA was not checked. The CDR3 is 14 residues long, ends included. The CDR3 loop is CDSSFVGGGSSGVF.

This clonotype was observed a handful of times. The V gene is TRBV11-3, the J gene TRBJ2-1; TRBD1 is a possible D gene (6 bases). The CDR3 length is 13 residues. The ends were cut back, 5 bases at V and 9 bases at J, with 14 bases in the middle. Germline V gene lookup returns CDR1 SGHNT and CDR2 YENEEA. CDR3: CASSRWGPGEQFF. Written as DNA, the CDR3 is TGTGCCAGCAGCCGGTGGGGGCCAGGTGAGCAGTTCTTC.

This chain links TRBV4-1 with TRBJ2-1; maybe TRBD2 (5 bases). CDR1 MGHRA and CDR2 YSYEKL come from the germline V gene. V gave up 8 bases and J gave up 2 bases, with 16 bases separating them. This CDR3 is 15 amino acids long. The CDR3 DNA sequence: TGCGCCAGCTCGGACTTACTGGGTACCTACAATGAGCAGTTCTTC. Translated, it gives CASSDLLGTYNEQFF.

V and J are TRBV7-9 and TRBJ2-1; no definite D call. CDR3 length: 14 amino acids. Trimming shortened V by 5 bases and J by 5 bases, and 13 bases separated the two germline ends. Per germline, CDR1 SEHNR and CDR2 FQNEAQ (reference sequence). The CDR3 nucleotides read TGTGCCAGCAGCCAAAAGACACGAAACAATGAGCAGTTCTTC. It yields the protein CASSQKTRNNEQFF.

In its sample, this clonotype was seen many times. This chain uses TRBV4-1 with TRBJ2-6; possibly TRBD2 for D (6 bases). This CDR3 has 16 residues. V was pared by 0 bases and J by 2 bases, with 8 bases between. In germline, CDR1 is MGHRA, CDR2 YSYEKL. DNA for the CDR3: TGCGCCAGCAGCCAAGATGGGGGGACTGGGGCCAACGTCCTGACTTTC. It translates to CASSQDGGTGANVLTF.

As concerns this clonotype: Relative to the germline gene, one junction end is altered; a read error may explain this. The genes are TRBV20-1 and TRBJ1-4; 9 bases fit TRBD1. The germline gives CDR1 DFQATT, CDR2 SNEGSKA (reference sequence). The CDR3 length is 15 residues. The CDR3 sequence is CSAGDVQGAGEKLVF. The CDR3, as DNA: TGCAGTGCCGGGGACGTACAGGGGGCAGGCGAAAAACTGGTTTTT.

This clonotype was observed at least ten times. The chain couples TRBV28 to TRBJ2-7; D is possibly TRBD2 (6 bases). V was cut by 2 bases and J by 3 bases, with 14 bases left in between. Germline V lookup: CDR1 MDHEN, CDR2 SYDVKM. CDR3 length equals 15 residues. CDR3 loop: CASSLGGSGNYEQYF. Written as DNA, the CDR3 is TGTGCCAGCAGTTTAGGGGGTAGCGGAAACTACGAGCAGTACTTC.

This clonotype was observed a few times. This chain links TRBV3-1 with TRBJ2-7; 9 bases agree with TRBD2. The assigned J gene may be wrong: the sequence end matches TRBJ2-5 better. This CDR3 contains 15 residues. Germline V gives CDR1 LGHDT, CDR2 YNNKEL (reference sequence). CDR3 sequence: CASSSNSGGEETQYF. In DNA, the CDR3 is TGTGCCAGCAGCTCGAATAGCGGGGGTGAAGAGACCCAGTACTTC.

In its sample, this clonotype was seen a few times. The chain employs TRBV5-5 and TRBJ2-5, with 16 bases lining up with TRBD2. The end of the DNA fits TRBJ2-7 better, so the J call may be wrong. This CDR3 is built from 18 residues. Germline V gives CDR1 SGHKS, CDR2 YYEKEE (reference sequence). The CDR3 here is CASSIGTSGRGMDYEQYF. CDR3 nucleotide sequence: TGTGCCAGCAGCATTGGGACTAGCGGGAGGGGGATGGATTACGAGCAGTACTTC.

The gene calls are TRBV20-1 and TRBJ2-7; weak D call: TRBD2 (6 bases). The CDR3 contains 15 residues. The V end lost 0 bases, the J end lost 4 bases, and 16 bases lay between the germline ends. The V gene's germline CDR1 is DFQATT and CDR2 SNEGSKA (reference sequence). CDR3 DNA sequence: TGCAGTGCTAGAGACCTGATGGGGGAGGCTTACGAGCAGTACTTC. It codes for CSARDLMGEAYEQYF.

J is TRBJ1-2 and V is TRBV7-8; the D gene is possibly TRBD1 (6 bases). The CDR3 consists of 13 residues. The V end was cut by 7 bases, the J end by 7 bases, with 16 bases between. Germline assignment: CDR1 SGHVS and CDR2 FQNEAQ. The CDR3 protein is CASTWGTSGGYTF. CDR3 DNA sequence: TGTGCCAGCACGTGGGGGACAAGCGGTGGCTACACCTTC. Supplemented by reference TRBV7-8 and TRBJ1-2, the full variable domain reads GAGVSQSPRYKVAKRGQDVALRCDPISGHVSLFWYQQALGQGPEFLTYFQNEAQLDKSGLPSDRFFAERPEGSVSTLKIQRTQQEDSAVYLCASTWGTSGGYTFGSGTRLTVV.

The chain carries TRBV29-1 and TRBJ2-2; D call uncertain. Deletions cut 7 bases from V and 5 bases from J, with 8 bases between. This CDR3 has 11 amino acids. Germline lookup yields CDR1 SQVTM and CDR2 ANQGSEA. The CDR3: CSAVKTGELFF. The CDR3, as DNA: TGCAGCGCTGTAAAGACCGGGGAGCTGTTTTTT.

The rearrangement links TRBV2 to TRBJ2-7, with 10 bases identical to TRBD1. Looked up from germline, CDR1 is SNHLY and CDR2 is FYNNEI. This CDR3 comprises 15 residues. The trim removed 3 bases at V and 5 bases at J, leaving 7 bases unmatched. The CDR3 DNA sequence: TGTGCCAGCAGTGATCCGGGACAGGGGAGCCACGAGCAGTACTTC. Translating it yields CASSDPGQGSHEQYF. Full variable domain (rest looked up from reference TRBV2 and TRBJ2-7): EPEVTQTPSHQVTQMGQEVILRCVPISNHLYFYWYRQILGQKVEFLVSFYNNEISEKSEIFDDQFSVERPDGSNFTLKIRSTKLEDSAMYFCASSDPGQGSHEQYFGPGTRLTVT.

This clonotype has just a few counts. The chain has TRBV2 and TRBJ1-6; the match to TRBD1 covers 7 bases. The CDR3 has 15 amino acids. CDR1 SNHLY and CDR2 FYNNEI come from the germline V gene. The V and J ends lost 5 bases and 7 bases, in that order; junction bases with no gene match: 8. CDR3 protein: CASSTNQGGNSPLHF. CDR3 bases: TGTGCCAGCAGTACCAACCAGGGGGGGAATTCACCCCTCCACTTT.

This clonotype has just a few counts. The CDR3 DNA sequence: TGTGCCAGCAGCCAAGTTACCTCGACCCGACAACGAGATGGCTACACCTTC. It specifies CASSQVTSTRQRDGYTF. The chain is built from TRBV14 and TRBJ1-2; no firm D call. CDR3 size: 17 residues. The V gene lost 1 base and the J gene lost 6 bases, with 21 bases spanning the gap. The germline CDR1 and CDR2 sequences are SGHDN and FVKESK.

The genes are TRBV29-1 and TRBJ2-3, with D possibly TRBD2 on 5 matching bases. V lost 6 bases and J 2 bases, leaving 12 bases between the germline ends. The germline V gene has CDR1 SQVTM and CDR2 ANQGSEA. The CDR3 runs to 13 residues. CDR3 residues: CSVEALYTDTQYF. The CDR3 nucleotides read TGCAGCGTGGAGGCCCTCTACACAGATACGCAGTATTTT.

This clonotype has more than one count but fewer than ten. The V call is TRBV7-9, the J call TRBJ2-1; weak D call: TRBD2 (6 bases). V was clipped by 4 bases and J by 3 bases, with 19 bases between them. The CDR3 runs to 17 residues. CDR1 SEHNR and CDR2 FQNEAQ come from the germline V gene (reference sequence). The CDR3, as DNA: TGTGCCAGCAGCTCCGAGTCGCTAGGGGAGGTCTACAATGAGCAGTTCTTC. Protein sequence: CASSSESLGEVYNEQFF.

J is TRBJ2-3 and V is TRBV12-3 or TRBV12-4; D gene uncertain. The CDR3 has 13 amino acids. V was clipped by 4 bases and J by 5 bases, with 10 bases between them. The CDR3 DNA is TGTGCCAGCAGTTCCTGGGTTGGAGATACGCAGTATTTT. Translating it yields CASSSWVGDTQYF.

This clonotype was observed a handful of times. The CDR3 loop reads CASRTLGPYNEQFF. CDR3 bases: TGTGCCAGCAGAACCCTGGGCCCCTACAATGAGCAGTTCTTC. The chain uses TRBV28 and TRBJ2-5; no clear D. The end of the DNA fits TRBJ2-1 better, so the J call may be wrong. The germline V gene encodes CDR1 MDHEN and CDR2 SYDVKM. The CDR3 is 14 amino acids.

This chain links TRBV4-2 with TRBJ2-4, with 8 bases fitting TRBD1. The CDR3 is made up of 13 amino acids. The trim removed 4 bases at V and 7 bases at J, leaving 3 bases unmatched. Germline V gives CDR1 LGHNA, CDR2 YNFKEQ. The CDR3 loop is CASSPGGANIQYF. CDR3 sequence (DNA): TGTGCCAGCAGCCCAGGGGGCGCGAACATTCAGTACTTC.

This chain joins TRBV5-1 and TRBJ2-1; 10 positions agree with TRBD2. CDR1 and CDR2 from the germline V gene are SGHRS and YFSETQ. The V segment lost 0 bases and the J segment 0 bases; nucleotides outside the gene matches: 3. The CDR3 has 17 residues. The CDR3 is CASSLALAGSSYNEQFF. Written as DNA, the CDR3 is TGCGCCAGCAGCTTGGCACTAGCGGGGAGCTCCTACAATGAGCAGTTCTTC.

This clonotype was counted only a few times. The chain carries TRBV24-1 and TRBJ2-7, with D possibly TRBD2 on 6 matching bases. The V gene's germline CDR1 is KGHDR and CDR2 SFDVKD. V was cut by 3 bases and J by 3 bases, with 14 bases left in between. The CDR3 sequence is 15 residues long. Here the CDR3 DNA reads TGTGCCACCAGTGATCCCGATACGGGAGACTACGAGCAGTACTTC. This translates into CATSDPDTGDYEQYF.

This chain's CDR3 is CASSPQGRRETQYF. DNA of the CDR3: TGTGCCAGCAGCCCCCAAGGGAGGAGGGAGACCCAGTACTTC. The genes are TRBV7-3 and TRBJ2-5, with a weak D call TRBD2 (6 bases). The CDR3 contains 14 residues. Germline CDR1 SGHTA, CDR2 FQGTGA. V was trimmed by 5 bases and J by 5 bases, leaving 15 bases between them.